The entry below describes one T cell receptor (beta chain). The antigen is unknown. Germline CDR1 and CDR2: SQVTM and ANQGSEA. The length of the CDR3 is 10 residues. V lost 5 bases to trimming and J lost 7 bases, with 8 bases between them. TCRdb called the 5' RACE reads again in MiXCR, with one record for every CDR3 protein. This sample has hundreds of thousands of distinct CDR3 sequences, with roughly a sixth found just once. This specimen comes from a study of T cells after yellow fever vaccination. Study observations and caveats: It was the secondary response that reached its peak faster, day 5 versus 15, but it was weaker.

This receptor was taken from a man aged 18 to 29 who received the YFV17D yellow fever vaccine. The sample in question was PBMCs, obtained 5 days after the first yellow fever vaccination. The chain is built from TRBV29-1 and TRBJ1-2; D call uncertain. CDR3 sequence (DNA): TGCAGCGTTAAAAACGGTGGCTACACCTTC. Translation: CSVKNGGYTF.